Detailed here is one T cell receptor beta chain. The sample comes from a study of blood T cells in healthy people across ages. The authors ran a second PCR of about 7 to 11 cycles using a sample-barcoded 5' primer and a J-beta primer mix. TCRdb used MiXCR to reprocess the 5' RACE reads, holding one entry per CDR3 protein. The data contain hundreds of thousands of distinct CDR3 sequences, 58% of them seen just once; the ten biggest clones take up around 37%. The V end lost 4 bases, the J end lost 7 bases, and 23 bases lay between the germline ends. The CDR3 length is 16 residues. Germline CDR1 and CDR2: SGHDT and YYEEEE.

The source of this sequence is a man in his 60s in good health. Sequencing was performed on blood. The chain is built from TRBV5-6 and TRBJ1-1, with unresolved D. The CDR3 here is CASSLGVWASSNEAFF. CDR3 coding DNA: TGTGCCAGCAGCCTTGGGGTTTGGGCCAGTTCGAATGAAGCTTTCTTT. The variable domain in full, with the rest retrieved from reference TRBV5-6 and TRBJ1-1, is DAGVTQSPTHLIKTRGQQVTLRCSPKSGHDTVSWYQQALGQGPQFIFQYYEEEERQRGNFPDRFSGHQFPNYSSELNVNALLLGDSALYLCASSLGVWASSNEAFFGQGTRLTVV.